The 12 T cell receptor beta chains below come from one sample, sequenced in a study of TIL therapy for anti-PD-1-resistant metastatic lung cancer. The libraries were made with immunoSEQ v3. The data were produced by immunoSEQ multiplex PCR, yet TCRdb's version contains in-frame clones alone and is incomplete. The sample records around 20,000 clones, almost 80% being singletons. Time point: pre-treatment sample, taken before nivolumab and TIL therapy. The sequencing used blood, collected at baseline. Every receptor here comes from a person between 25 and 80 years old with non-small cell lung cancer.

The CDR3 nucleotides read TGTGCCAGCAGCTTATGGACAGGAGCCTACAATGAGCAGTTCTTC. Its translation: CASSLWTGAYNEQFF. The J gene is TRBJ2-1, the V gene TRBV7-2; 7 bases align to TRBD1. This CDR3 spans 15 amino acids. Trimming took 2 bases from V and 2 from J; bases not matched to a gene: 3. Germline loops: CDR1 SGHTA, CDR2 FQGNSA.

This clone has just a few counts. The V call is TRBV21-1, the J call TRBJ1-2; the table names TRBD1, a call not compared with the DNA. TRBV21-1 is a pseudogene locus. The CDR3 is made up of 17 amino acids. The chain's CDR3 is CASSKEADYGGTAPHTF. DNA of the CDR3: TGTGCCAGCAGCAAAGAAGCAGATTATGGCGGGACAGCACCCCACACCTTC.

This CDR3 reads CASSKPSQGRRNSPLHF. The CDR3, as DNA: TGTGCCAGCAGCAAACCCTCCCAGGGAAGGAGGAACTCACCCCTCCACTTT. The chain links TRBV21-1 to TRBJ1-6. TRBV21-1 is a known pseudogene. This CDR3 region has 17 residues.

This chain joins TRBV2 and TRBJ1-1, with D uncertain. V was shortened by 11 bases and J by 1 base, with 5 bases between the two germline ends. There are 10 residues in the CDR3. Per germline, CDR1 SNHLY and CDR2 FYNNEI. The CDR3 sequence: CAGGNTEAFF. The CDR3 DNA reads TGTGCCGGAGGGAACACTGAAGCTTTCTTT.

V gene TRBV21-1 combines with J gene TRBJ2-1; the table's TRBD2 call for D was not verified on the DNA. TRBV21-1 is recorded as a pseudogene. This CDR3 has 12 amino acids. As DNA, the CDR3 is TGTGCCAGCAGCAAAGTCGGCAATGAGCAGTTCTTC. This codes for CASSKVGNEQFF.

V and J are TRBV6-1 and TRBJ2-5; tentative D call: TRBD2 (6 bases). V lost 2 bases and J lost 7, with 17 bases in between. Germline V CDR1 and CDR2: MNHNS, SASEGT. This CDR3 is 15 amino acids long. CDR3 in DNA: TGTGCCAGCAGTGAACCCGAGGAGGGGAAGAGGACCCAGTACTTC. Protein sequence: CASSEPEEGKRTQYF.

This chain joins TRBV7-2 and TRBJ2-3; D unclear. The V and J ends lost 5 bases and 3 bases respectively, with 12 bases between them. There are 14 residues in the CDR3. Germline V CDR1 and CDR2: SGHTA, FQGNSA. In DNA form, the CDR3 reads TGTGCCAGCAGCCTTTCGCGGCATACAGATACGCAGTATTTT. This codes for CASSLSRHTDTQYF.

The gene calls are TRBV30 and TRBJ2-1; 9 bases align to TRBD1. The V gene end was trimmed by 3 bases and the J gene end by 9 bases; junction bases not matched to a gene: 9. The V gene's germline CDR1 is GTSNPN and CDR2 SVGIG (reference sequence). This CDR3 has 14 residues. The CDR3 DNA follows: TGTGCCTGGAGCACAGGGGGCCGTAGGGGTGAGCAGTTCTTC. Translating it yields CAWSTGGRRGEQFF. Variable domain in full (rest from reference TRBV30 and TRBJ2-1): SQTIHQWPATLVQPVGSPLSLECTVEGTSNPNLYWYRQAAGRGLQLLFYSVGIGQISSEVPQNLSASRPQDRQFILSSKKLLLSDSGFYLCAWSTGGRRGEQFFGPGTRLTVL.

This chain links TRBV28 with TRBJ1-6; D is undetermined. The CDR3 covers 13 residues. V was pared by 5 bases and J by 7 bases, with 9 bases between. Germline assignment: CDR1 MDHEN and CDR2 SYDVKM. The CDR3 DNA reads as TGTGCCAGCAGTCGCAGGAGGAATTCACCCCTCCACTTT. Translation gives CASSRRRNSPLHF.

This chain uses TRBV12-2 with TRBJ2-3; the table's TRBD2 call for D was not verified on the DNA. TRBV12-2 is deemed a pseudogene. The CDR3 extends over 18 amino acids. In DNA form, the CDR3 reads TGTGCAAGTCGCTTAGCTCTACTAGCGGGGTCGGTCACAGATACGCAGTATTTT. The encoded protein is CASRLALLAGSVTDTQYF.

The chain couples TRBV11-2 to TRBJ2-6, with D possibly matching TRBD1 (5 bases). The V gene lost 6 bases and the J gene lost 0 bases, with 15 bases spanning the gap. Germline assignment: CDR1 SGHAT and CDR2 FQNNGV. The CDR3 consists of 17 residues. CDR3 residues: CASRPLRTSSGANVLTF. The CDR3 DNA reads TGTGCCAGCAGACCCCTCCGGACAAGCTCTGGGGCCAACGTCCTGACTTTC.

This clone occurred once. The chain recombines TRBV14 with TRBJ2-7, with 8 bases that match TRBD2. V lost 3 bases and J lost 7; bases outside the gene matches: 8. The CDR3 sequence is 14 residues long. Germline loops: CDR1 SGHDN, CDR2 FVKESK. The CDR3 nucleotides read TGTGCCAGCAGCCACCTACCGACTAGCGCGGAGCAGTACTTC. It specifies CASSHLPTSAEQYF.